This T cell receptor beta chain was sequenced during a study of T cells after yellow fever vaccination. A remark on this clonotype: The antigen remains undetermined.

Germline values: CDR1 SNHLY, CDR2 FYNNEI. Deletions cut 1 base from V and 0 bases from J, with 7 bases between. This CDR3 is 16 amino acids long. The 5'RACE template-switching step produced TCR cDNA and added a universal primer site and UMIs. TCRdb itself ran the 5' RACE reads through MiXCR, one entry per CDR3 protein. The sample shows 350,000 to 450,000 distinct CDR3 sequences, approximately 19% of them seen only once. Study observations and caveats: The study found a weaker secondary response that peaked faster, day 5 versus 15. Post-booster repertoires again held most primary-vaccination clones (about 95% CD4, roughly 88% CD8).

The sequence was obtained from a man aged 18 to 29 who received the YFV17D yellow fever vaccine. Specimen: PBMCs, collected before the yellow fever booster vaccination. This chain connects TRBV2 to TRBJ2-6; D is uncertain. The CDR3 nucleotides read TGTGCCAGCAGTGAAGGTTGGGTCTCTGGGGCCAACGTCCTGACTTTC. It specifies CASSEGWVSGANVLTF. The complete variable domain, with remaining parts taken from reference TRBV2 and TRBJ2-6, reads EPEVTQTPSHQVTQMGQEVILRCVPISNHLYFYWYRQILGQKVEFLVSFYNNEISEKSEIFDDQFSVERPDGSNFTLKIRSTKLEDSAMYFCASSEGWVSGANVLTFGAGSRLTVL.